This T cell receptor beta chain was observed in a study of Graves' ophthalmopathy and Graves' hyperthyroidism. Whole-study findings and limits: Most thyroid clonotypes with frequency above 0.001 were detected in blood too.

The study amplified TCR beta CDR3 regions using RNA transcripts. HTBI primers were employed in first-round RT-PCR, then a second-round multiplex PCR followed. TCRdb redid the calling of the multiplex PCR reads with MiXCR, one entry per CDR3 protein. The sample shows 660,000 or so distinct CDR3 sequences, about two fifths of them seen only once. Trimming took off 6 bases at V and 5 bases at J, with 16 bases between the two ends. The CDR3 loop spans 14 amino acids. The germline V gene encodes CDR1 ENHRY and CDR2 SYGVKD. A word on this clonotype: No antigen is known for it.

Other autoimmune diseases, uncontrolled infections, pregnancy or lactation led to the exclusion of patients. The sample taken for sequencing was peripheral blood. The chain couples TRBV10-3 to TRBJ1-2; no clear D gene. The TCR originated in an adult man with Graves' ophthalmopathy. In DNA, the CDR3 is TGTGCCATCAGGCCCACATTGGGGATTTATGGCTACACCTTC. The encoded protein is CAIRPTLGIYGYTF.